This T cell receptor beta chain originates from a study of T cell responses to AZD1222 COVID-19 vaccine. The table came from immunoSEQ multiplex PCR; TCRdb's copy has only in-frame clones and leaves some out. The sample lists some 150,000 clones, 89% occurring once. The ends were cut back, 5 bases at V and 1 base at J, with 8 bases in the middle. The CDR3 contains 14 residues. Germline CDR1 LGHNA, CDR2 YNFKEQ. The sample here was peripheral blood, taken on day 0 of AZD1222 vaccination. The V and J genes are TRBV4-2 and TRBJ2-2; no firm D call. The sequence derives from an adult in good health. The CDR3 coding sequence is TGTGCCAGCAGCACCCCGGGGAACACCGGGGAGCTGTTTTTT. It encodes CASSTPGNTGELFF.